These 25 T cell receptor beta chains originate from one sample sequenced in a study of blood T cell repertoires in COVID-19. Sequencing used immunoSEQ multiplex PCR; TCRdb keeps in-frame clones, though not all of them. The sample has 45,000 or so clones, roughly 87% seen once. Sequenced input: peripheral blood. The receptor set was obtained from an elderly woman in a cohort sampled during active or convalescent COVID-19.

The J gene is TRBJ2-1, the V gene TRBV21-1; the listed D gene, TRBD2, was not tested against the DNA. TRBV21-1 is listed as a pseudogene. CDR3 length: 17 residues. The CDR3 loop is CASSSPAARGGYNEQFF. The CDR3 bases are TGTGCCAGCAGCTCCCCGGCCGCGCGGGGGGGTTACAATGAGCAGTTCTTC.

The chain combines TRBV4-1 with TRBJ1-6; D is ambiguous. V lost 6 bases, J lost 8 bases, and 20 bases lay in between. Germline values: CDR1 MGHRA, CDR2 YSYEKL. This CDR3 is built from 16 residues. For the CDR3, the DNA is TGCGCCAGCAGAGGTATCGAACGGGAAGTGGATTCACCCCTCCACTTT. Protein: CASRGIEREVDSPLHF.

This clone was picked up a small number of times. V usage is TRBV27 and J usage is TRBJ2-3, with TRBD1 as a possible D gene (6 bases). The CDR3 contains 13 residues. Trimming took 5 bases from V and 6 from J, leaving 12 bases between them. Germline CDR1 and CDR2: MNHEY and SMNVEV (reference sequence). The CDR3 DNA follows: TGTGCCAGCAGTACCTACAGGGAGGATACGCAGTATTTT. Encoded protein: CASSTYREDTQYF.

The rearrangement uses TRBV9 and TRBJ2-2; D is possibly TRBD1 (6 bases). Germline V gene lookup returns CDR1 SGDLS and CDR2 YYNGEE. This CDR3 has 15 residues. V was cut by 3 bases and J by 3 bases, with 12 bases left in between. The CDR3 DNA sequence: TGTGCCAGCAGCGGCCGGGACATGTACACCGGGGAGCTGTTTTTT. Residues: CASSGRDMYTGELFF.

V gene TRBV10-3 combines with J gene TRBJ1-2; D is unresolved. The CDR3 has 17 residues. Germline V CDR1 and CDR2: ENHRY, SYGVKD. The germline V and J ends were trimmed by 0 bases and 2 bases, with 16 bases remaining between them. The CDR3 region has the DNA TGTGCCATCAGTGAGTCGATATTTAGGAGTGAAAACTATGGCTACACCTTC. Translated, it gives CAISESIFRSENYGYTF.

CDR3 in DNA: TGTGCCAGCTCACCCCAGTCTGGGGGGGCCAATGAGCAGTTCTTC. This sequence encodes CASSPQSGGANEQFF. This rearrangement joins TRBV18 to TRBJ2-1, with a tentative D call TRBD2 (7 bases). Trimming cost V 3 bases and J 6 bases, with 15 bases left between them. CDR3 size: 15 residues. Germline CDR1 and CDR2: KGHSH and LQKENI.

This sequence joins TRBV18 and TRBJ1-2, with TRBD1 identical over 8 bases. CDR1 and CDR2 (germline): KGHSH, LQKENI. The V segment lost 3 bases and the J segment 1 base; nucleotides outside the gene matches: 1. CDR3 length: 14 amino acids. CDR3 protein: CASSPGQDNYGYTF. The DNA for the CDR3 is TGTGCCAGCTCACCGGGACAGGATAACTATGGCTACACCTTC.

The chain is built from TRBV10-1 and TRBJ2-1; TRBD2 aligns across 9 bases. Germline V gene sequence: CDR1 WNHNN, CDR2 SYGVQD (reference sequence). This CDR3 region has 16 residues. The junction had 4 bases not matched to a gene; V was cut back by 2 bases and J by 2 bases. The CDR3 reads CASSERVAGAYNEQFF. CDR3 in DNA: TGCGCCAGCAGTGAGAGGGTAGCGGGAGCCTACAATGAGCAGTTCTTC.

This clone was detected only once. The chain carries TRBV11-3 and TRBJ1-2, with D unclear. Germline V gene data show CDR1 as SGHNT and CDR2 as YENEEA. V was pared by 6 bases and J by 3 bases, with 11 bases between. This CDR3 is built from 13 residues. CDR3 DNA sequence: TGTGCCAGCAGTCTTGTGGGAGACTATGGCTACACCTTC. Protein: CASSLVGDYGYTF.

CDR3 nucleotide sequence: TGTGCCAGCAGCCAAGATCTGGTCAGCAGGGGTAACTATGGCTACACCTTC. Translating gives CASSQDLVSRGNYGYTF. The V call is TRBV3-1 (or the pseudogene TRBV3-2), the J call TRBJ1-2; the D gene is possibly TRBD1 (6 bases). Germline-derived CDR1 and CDR2 are LGHDT and YNNKEL (reference sequence). V was cut by 0 bases and J by 1 base, with 15 bases left in between. CDR3 length: 17 residues.

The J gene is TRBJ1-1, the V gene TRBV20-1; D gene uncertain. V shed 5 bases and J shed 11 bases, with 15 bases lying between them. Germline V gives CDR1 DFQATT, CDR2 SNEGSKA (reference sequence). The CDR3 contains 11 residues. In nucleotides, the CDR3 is TGCAGTGCTCGTACCCTCACGAGGGCTTTCTTT. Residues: CSARTLTRAFF.

As DNA, the CDR3 is TGCGCCAGCAGCCAAGATCTCGTGGGGCTCCACTATGTCACAGATACGCAGTATTTT. The encoded protein is CASSQDLVGLHYVTDTQYF. This chain joins TRBV4-3 and TRBJ2-3, with a weak D call TRBD1 (5 bases). CDR3 size: 19 residues. V was shortened by 0 bases and J by 2 bases, with 21 bases between the two germline ends. The germline V gene has CDR1 LGHNA and CDR2 YSLEER.

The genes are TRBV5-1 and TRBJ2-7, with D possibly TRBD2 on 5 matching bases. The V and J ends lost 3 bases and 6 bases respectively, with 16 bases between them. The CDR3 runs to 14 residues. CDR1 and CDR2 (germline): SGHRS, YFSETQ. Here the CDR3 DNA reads TGCGCCAGCAGCTGGAGGACGGCCGAAGGCGAGCAGTACTTC. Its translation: CASSWRTAEGEQYF.

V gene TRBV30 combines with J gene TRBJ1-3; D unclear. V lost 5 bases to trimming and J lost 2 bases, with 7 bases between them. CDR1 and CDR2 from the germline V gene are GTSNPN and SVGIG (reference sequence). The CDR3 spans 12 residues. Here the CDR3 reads CAWGQAGNTIYF. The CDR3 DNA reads TGTGCCTGGGGCCAGGCTGGAAACACCATATATTTT. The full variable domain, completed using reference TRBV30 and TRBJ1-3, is SQTIHQWPATLVQPVGSPLSLECTVEGTSNPNLYWYRQAAGRGLQLLFYSVGIGQISSEVPQNLSASRPQDRQFILSSKKLLLSDSGFYLCAWGQAGNTIYFGEGSWLTVV.

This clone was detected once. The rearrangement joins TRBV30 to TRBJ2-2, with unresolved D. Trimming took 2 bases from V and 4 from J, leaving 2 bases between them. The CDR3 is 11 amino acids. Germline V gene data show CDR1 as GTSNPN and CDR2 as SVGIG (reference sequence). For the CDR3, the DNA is TGTGCCTGGAGTCGCACCGGGGAGCTGTTTTTT. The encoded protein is CAWSRTGELFF.

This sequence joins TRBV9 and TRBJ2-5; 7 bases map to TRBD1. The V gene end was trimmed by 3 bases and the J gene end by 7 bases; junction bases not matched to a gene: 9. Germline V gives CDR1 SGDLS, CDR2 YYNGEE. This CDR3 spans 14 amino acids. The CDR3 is CASSGRQGPGTQYF. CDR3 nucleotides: TGTGCCAGCAGCGGCCGACAGGGACCCGGGACCCAGTACTTC.

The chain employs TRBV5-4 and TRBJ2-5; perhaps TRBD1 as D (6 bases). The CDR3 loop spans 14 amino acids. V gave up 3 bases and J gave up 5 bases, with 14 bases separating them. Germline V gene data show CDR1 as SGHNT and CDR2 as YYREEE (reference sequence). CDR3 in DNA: TGTGCCAGCAGCTCCCTTACAGGGTCCGAGACCCAGTACTTC. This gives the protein CASSSLTGSETQYF.

CDR3: CASSPPGARDEQYF. The CDR3 DNA follows: TGTGCCAGCAGCCCCCCGGGAGCGAGGGACGAGCAGTACTTC. The chain employs TRBV7-2 and TRBJ2-7; TRBD2 might be the D (6 bases). Germline assignment: CDR1 SGHTA and CDR2 FQGNSA. This CDR3 is built from 14 residues. V shed 5 bases and J shed 5 bases, with 16 bases lying between them.

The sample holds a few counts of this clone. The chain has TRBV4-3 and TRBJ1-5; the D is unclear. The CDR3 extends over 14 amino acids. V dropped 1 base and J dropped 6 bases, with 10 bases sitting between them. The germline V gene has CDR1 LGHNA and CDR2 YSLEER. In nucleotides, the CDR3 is TGCGCCAGCAGCCAAGGGGCCGCGGGTCAGCCCCAGCATTTT. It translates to CASSQGAAGQPQHF.

The CDR3: CASSYRATEAFF. DNA for the CDR3: TGTGCCAGTAGCTACAGGGCAACTGAAGCTTTCTTT. The V and J genes are TRBV19 and TRBJ1-1; the D gene is possibly TRBD1 (6 bases). V lost 6 bases and J 5 bases, leaving 10 bases between the germline ends. The germline CDR1 and CDR2 sequences are LNHDA and SQIVND (reference sequence). This CDR3 is built from 12 residues.

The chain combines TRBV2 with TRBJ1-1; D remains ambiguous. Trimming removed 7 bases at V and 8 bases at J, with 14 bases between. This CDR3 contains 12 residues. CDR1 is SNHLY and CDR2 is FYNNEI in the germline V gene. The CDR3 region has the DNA TGTGCCAGCAAACCGTACGGGAGGGAAGCTTTCTTT. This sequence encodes CASKPYGREAFF.

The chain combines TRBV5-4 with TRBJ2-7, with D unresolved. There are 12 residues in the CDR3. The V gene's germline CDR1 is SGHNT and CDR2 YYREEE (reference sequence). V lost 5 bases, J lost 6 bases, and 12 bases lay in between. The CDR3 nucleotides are TGTGCCAGCAGTTTTGGTGAGAGCGAGCAGTACTTC. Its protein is CASSFGESEQYF.

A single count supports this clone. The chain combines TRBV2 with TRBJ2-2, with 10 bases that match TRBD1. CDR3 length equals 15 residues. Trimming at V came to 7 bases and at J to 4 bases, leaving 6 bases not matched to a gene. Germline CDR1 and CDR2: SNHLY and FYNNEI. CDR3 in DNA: TGTGCCAGCACTCCGGACAGGGGGGGCACCGGGGAGCTGTTTTTT. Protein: CASTPDRGGTGELFF.

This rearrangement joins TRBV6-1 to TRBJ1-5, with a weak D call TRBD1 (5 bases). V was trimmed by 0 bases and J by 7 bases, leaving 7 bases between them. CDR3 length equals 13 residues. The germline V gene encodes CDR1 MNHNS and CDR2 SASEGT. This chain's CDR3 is CASSEAGGQPQHF. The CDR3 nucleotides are TGTGCCAGCAGTGAAGCCGGGGGACAGCCCCAGCATTTT.

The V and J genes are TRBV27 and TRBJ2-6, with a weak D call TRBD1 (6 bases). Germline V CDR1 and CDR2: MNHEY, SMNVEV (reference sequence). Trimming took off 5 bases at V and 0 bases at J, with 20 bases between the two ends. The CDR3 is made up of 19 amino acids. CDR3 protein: CASSTGPGQLNSGANVLTF. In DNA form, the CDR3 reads TGTGCCAGCAGTACGGGCCCGGGACAACTGAACTCTGGGGCCAACGTCCTGACTTTC.